Presented here are 29 T cell receptor beta chains from one specimen sequenced in a study of blood T cell repertoires in COVID-19. Measured with immunoSEQ multiplex PCR; TCRdb has only the in-frame clones, and not every one. This table has 52,000 or so clones, 84% appearing once. The sample comprised peripheral blood. These receptors came from a man aged 50-59 years with acute or convalescent COVID-19.

The V gene is TRBV5-4, the J gene TRBJ2-1; TRBD2 agrees at 7 bases. The V gene end was trimmed by 2 bases and the J gene end by 7 bases; junction bases not matched to a gene: 3. The CDR3 loop spans 13 amino acids. Germline CDR1 SGHNT, CDR2 YYREEE (reference sequence). Written as DNA, the CDR3 is TGTGCCAGCAGCTTCACCGGGGGGAATGAGCAGTTCTTC. Its translation: CASSFTGGNEQFF.

This chain links TRBV9 with TRBJ1-1; TRBD1 matches 11 bases. Germline values: CDR1 SGDLS, CDR2 YYNGEE. This CDR3 contains 14 residues. V lost 4 bases and J lost 4; bases outside the gene matches: 3. The CDR3 DNA sequence: TGTGCCAGCAGCCCGGGACAGGGGGGCACTGAAGCTTTCTTT. Its protein product is CASSPGQGGTEAFF.

The chain couples TRBV7-2 to TRBJ2-5; possible D gene TRBD1, 5 bases. CDR1 and CDR2 from the germline V gene are SGHTA and FQGNSA. Trimming shortened V by 3 bases and J by 7 bases, and 12 bases separated the two germline ends. This CDR3 is built from 13 residues. The CDR3: CASSLEQGRTQYF. CDR3 bases: TGTGCCAGCAGCTTGGAGCAGGGAAGGACCCAGTACTTC.

The chain is built from TRBV5-1 and TRBJ2-1; 10 bases are a match to TRBD2. Trimming took 3 bases from V and 3 from J; bases not matched to a gene: 0. CDR3 length: 14 residues. Germline V gene sequence: CDR1 SGHRS, CDR2 YFSETQ. CDR3 loop: CASSSSGGYNEQFF. In DNA form, the CDR3 reads TGCGCCAGCAGCTCTAGCGGGGGCTACAATGAGCAGTTCTTC.

This clone was seen once. The chain uses TRBV11-2 and TRBJ1-6, with 7 nucleotides matching TRBD1. The CDR3 spans 15 residues. V was pared by 5 bases and J by 9 bases, with 10 bases of the junction left unmatched. The germline CDR1 and CDR2 sequences are SGHAT and FQNNGV. In nucleotides, the CDR3 is TGTGCCAGCAGCCAATCAGGGGGGTACGGTTCACCCCTCCACTTT. It is translated as CASSQSGGYGSPLHF.

The chain joins TRBV19 to TRBJ2-5, with D hard to call. Germline V lookup: CDR1 LNHDA, CDR2 SQIVND (reference sequence). The CDR3 sequence is 15 residues long. The V end lost 3 bases, the J end lost 5 bases, and 16 bases lay between the germline ends. As DNA, the CDR3 is TGTGCCAGTAGTATTGGGCCCTCGTTGACGGAGACCCAGTACTTC. Protein: CASSIGPSLTETQYF.

This chain connects TRBV27 to TRBJ1-5; D gene unclear. With 3 bases removed from V and 2 bases from J, the gap between germline ends came to 14 bases. Germline V gene lookup returns CDR1 MNHEY and CDR2 SMNVEV (reference sequence). The length of the CDR3 is 16 residues. This CDR3 reads CASSFRYLGGNQPQHF. CDR3 nucleotides: TGTGCCAGCAGTTTCAGATACCTTGGTGGCAATCAGCCCCAGCATTTT.

The genes are TRBV7-9 and TRBJ2-5; D not resolved. CDR3 length: 14 amino acids. Trimming removed 3 bases from V and 1 base from J, with 9 bases in between. The germline V gene has CDR1 SEHNR and CDR2 FQNEAQ (reference sequence). In DNA form, the CDR3 reads TGTGCCAGCAGCTTTTTAGCCACCCAAGAGACCCAGTACTTC. Residues: CASSFLATQETQYF. Complete variable domain (other parts from reference TRBV7-9 and TRBJ2-5): DTGVSQNPRHKITKRGQNVTFRCDPISEHNRLYWYRQTLGQGPEFLTYFQNEAQLEKSRLLSDRFSAERPKGSFSTLEIQRTEQGDSAMYLCASSFLATQETQYFGPGTRLLVL.

CDR3 sequence reads: CASSPHLGGNQETQYF. CDR3 coding DNA: TGTGCCAGCAGTCCCCACCTCGGGGGAAACCAAGAGACCCAGTACTTC. J is TRBJ2-5 and V is TRBV28; D is possibly TRBD2 (6 bases). Germline V gene lookup returns CDR1 MDHEN and CDR2 SYDVKM. With 5 bases removed from V and 0 bases from J, the gap between germline ends came to 16 bases. The CDR3 totals 16 residues. Using reference TRBV28 and TRBJ2-5 for the parts outside the CDR3, the full variable domain is DVKVTQSSRYLVKRTGEKVFLECVQDMDHENMFWYRQDPGLGLRLIYFSYDVKMKEKGDIPEGYSVSREKKERFSLILESASTNQTSMYLCASSPHLGGNQETQYFGPGTRLLVL.

The chain joins TRBV19 to TRBJ2-1; TRBD2 matches 9 bases. CDR3 length: 17 amino acids. V dropped 3 bases and J dropped 3; count of bases not matched to a gene: 9. CDR1 LNHDA and CDR2 SQIVND come from the germline V gene (reference sequence). The CDR3 protein is CASSIGYTSGYYNEQFF. As DNA, the CDR3 is TGTGCCAGTAGTATTGGTTATACTAGCGGGTACTACAATGAGCAGTTCTTC.

This clone was seen only a few times. The rearrangement joins TRBV5-1 to TRBJ2-7; TRBD1 might be the D (5 bases). Germline lookup yields CDR1 SGHRS and CDR2 YFSETQ. This CDR3 has 16 residues. V was trimmed by 0 bases and J by 3 bases, leaving 16 bases between them. CDR3 nucleotides: TGCGCCAGCAGCTTGGTAATGGCAGGGAAGTACTACGAGCAGTACTTC. It yields the protein CASSLVMAGKYYEQYF.

This chain uses TRBV7-8 with TRBJ2-3; D might be TRBD2 (6 bases). The CDR3 is made up of 15 amino acids. Germline V CDR1 and CDR2: SGHVS, FQNEAQ. Trimming pared 1 base from V and 2 bases from J, leaving 10 bases between. For the CDR3, the DNA is TGTGCCAGCAGCTTAGTTCTAGCGATCACAGATACGCAGTATTTT. Amino acid sequence: CASSLVLAITDTQYF. The full variable domain, in which reference TRBV7-8 and TRBJ2-3 provide the parts outside the CDR3, is GAGVSQSPRYKVAKRGQDVALRCDPISGHVSLFWYQQALGQGPEFLTYFQNEAQLDKSGLPSDRFFAERPEGSVSTLKIQRTQQEDSAVYLCASSLVLAITDTQYFGPGTRLTVL.

This chain uses TRBV6-5 with TRBJ2-5, with 11 bases aligning to TRBD2. This CDR3 has 15 amino acids. J lost 2 bases, V lost 6 bases, and 5 bases had no gene match. CDR1 is MNHEY, CDR2 SVGAGI, per germline. The CDR3 here is CASSPLAGGQETQYF. The CDR3 DNA follows: TGTGCCAGCAGCCCCCTAGCGGGAGGTCAAGAGACCCAGTACTTC.

The V and J genes are TRBV2 and TRBJ2-3, with 9 positions matching TRBD2. J was trimmed by 7 bases and V by 3 bases; bases with no gene match: 8. Germline assignment: CDR1 SNHLY and CDR2 FYNNEI. The CDR3 loop spans 15 amino acids. CDR3 nucleotides: TGTGCCAGCAGTGATTCGGCGGGAGGGCCCAATACGCAGTATTTT. Encoded protein: CASSDSAGGPNTQYF.

This clone has just one count. V and J are TRBV6-5 and TRBJ2-7; 8 nucleotides line up with TRBD2. From germline, CDR1 is MNHEY and CDR2 SVGAGI. The CDR3 is 16 residues long. Trimming cost V 0 bases and J 2 bases; bases outside gene matches: 6. The chain's CDR3 is CASSYSSGGPAYEQYF. The CDR3 nucleotides read TGTGCCAGCAGTTACTCATCGGGAGGGCCGGCCTACGAGCAGTACTTC.

V gene TRBV4-2 combines with J gene TRBJ1-1; D remains ambiguous. Trimming took off 1 base at V and 0 bases at J, with 6 bases between the two ends. This CDR3 has 14 residues. Germline CDR1 and CDR2: LGHNA and YNFKEQ. The CDR3 protein is CASSQVLMNTEAFF. The CDR3 nucleotides read TGTGCCAGCAGCCAAGTATTAATGAACACTGAAGCTTTCTTT.

V and J are TRBV5-6 and TRBJ2-5; TRBD2 matches 8 bases. Per germline, CDR1 SGHDT and CDR2 YYEEEE. The CDR3 totals 14 residues. Unmatched junction bases numbered 5, after V lost 2 bases and J lost 5 bases. Here the CDR3 reads CASSFTVAGETQYF. The CDR3 region has the DNA TGTGCCAGCAGCTTCACAGTAGCGGGGGAGACCCAGTACTTC.

The chain combines TRBV12-5 with TRBJ1-1, with D hard to call. The germline V and J ends were trimmed by 8 bases and 3 bases, with 7 bases remaining between them. Germline CDR1 LGHNT, CDR2 FRNRAP. The CDR3 runs 11 residues. The CDR3 nucleotides are TGTGCTAGTACATTGGACACTGAAGCTTTCTTT. It translates to CASTLDTEAFF.

The chain uses TRBV7-9 and TRBJ2-1, with 8 bases fitting TRBD2. Trimming at V came to 5 bases and at J to 4 bases, leaving 13 bases not matched to a gene. This CDR3 has 17 residues. CDR1 SEHNR and CDR2 FQNEAQ come from the germline V gene (reference sequence). The CDR3 reads CASSPETGLGPYNEQFF. The DNA for the CDR3 is TGTGCCAGCAGCCCCGAGACGGGACTAGGCCCTTACAATGAGCAGTTCTTC.

The rearrangement links TRBV19 to TRBJ2-3; 9 nucleotides line up with TRBD1. V dropped 3 bases and J dropped 0; count of bases not matched to a gene: 1. CDR3 length equals 15 residues. In germline, CDR1 is LNHDA, CDR2 SQIVND (reference sequence). CDR3 sequence (DNA): TGTGCCAGTAGTATCGGACAGGGGAGCACAGATACGCAGTATTTT. Amino acids: CASSIGQGSTDTQYF.

This clone is a singleton in its sample. The chain employs TRBV11-2 and TRBJ2-7; TRBD2 matches 7 bases. The CDR3 is made up of 15 amino acids. J gave up 2 bases and V 6 bases, and 10 bases lay outside the gene matches. Germline CDR1 and CDR2: SGHAT and FQNNGV. The CDR3 sequence is CASRGKRGATYEQYF. DNA for the CDR3: TGTGCCAGCAGAGGTAAGCGGGGCGCAACCTACGAGCAGTACTTC.

This rearrangement joins TRBV9 to TRBJ2-2; the match to TRBD2 covers 7 bases. Per germline, CDR1 SGDLS and CDR2 YYNGEE. The CDR3 sequence is 14 residues long. The V segment lost 3 bases and the J segment 5 bases; nucleotides outside the gene matches: 4. In nucleotides, the CDR3 is TGTGCCAGCAGCGAGACTAGCCCTACCGGGGAGCTGTTTTTT. It yields the protein CASSETSPTGELFF.

V usage is TRBV5-1 and J usage is TRBJ2-3, with D perhaps TRBD2 (6 bases). The germline gives CDR1 SGHRS, CDR2 YFSETQ. V was trimmed by 6 bases and J by 1 base, leaving 9 bases between them. The CDR3 totals 13 residues. The CDR3 DNA follows: TGCGCCAGCACGACGGGGGGCACAGATACGCAGTATTTT. Translated: CASTTGGTDTQYF.

The rearrangement joins TRBV19 to TRBJ2-3, with a weak D call TRBD2 (6 bases). The CDR3 contains 17 residues. Germline V gene lookup returns CDR1 LNHDA and CDR2 SQIVND (reference sequence). V was shortened by 4 bases and J by 4 bases, with 21 bases between the two germline ends. The CDR3 loop is CASSTLRTTHVPDTQYF. CDR3 nucleotides: TGTGCCAGTAGTACCCTCAGGACTACCCACGTTCCAGATACGCAGTATTTT.

This clone was counted a few times. Other DNA sequences within the sample encode an identical CDR3. The chain links TRBV6-5 to TRBJ1-2; D gene ambiguous. The ends were cut back, 0 bases at V and 7 bases at J, with 6 bases in the middle. Germline assignment: CDR1 MNHEY and CDR2 SVGAGI. CDR3 length: 12 residues. CDR3: CASSYSEGGYTF. The CDR3 coding sequence is TGTGCCAGCAGTTACTCGGAGGGTGGCTACACCTTC.

The chain recombines TRBV27 with TRBJ2-3, with D tentatively TRBD2 (6 bases). V lost 6 bases to trimming and J lost 6 bases, with 13 bases between them. The CDR3 spans 13 residues. The germline V gene has CDR1 MNHEY and CDR2 SMNVEV (reference sequence). The CDR3 reads CASSGGTADTQYF. CDR3 nucleotides: TGTGCCAGCAGCGGAGGGACTGCGGATACGCAGTATTTT.

This chain links TRBV7-2 with TRBJ1-3; D remains unclear. Trimming shortened V by 5 bases and J by 0 bases, and 14 bases separated the two germline ends. The CDR3 covers 16 residues. Germline V gene lookup returns CDR1 SGHTA and CDR2 FQGNSA. CDR3 loop: CASSPREGGSGNTIYF. CDR3 bases: TGTGCCAGCAGCCCCCGCGAGGGAGGCTCTGGAAACACCATATATTTT.

This chain connects TRBV19 to TRBJ2-3, with 10 bases fitting TRBD2. Germline lookup yields CDR1 LNHDA and CDR2 SQIVND (reference sequence). V lost 3 bases to trimming and J lost 1 base; unmatched junction nucleotides: 1. CDR3 length equals 15 residues. This CDR3 reads CASSILAGGTDTQYF. DNA of the CDR3: TGTGCCAGTAGTATCCTAGCGGGGGGCACAGATACGCAGTATTTT.

The chain joins TRBV19 to TRBJ1-2; TRBD1 aligns across 11 bases. Germline V gene sequence: CDR1 LNHDA, CDR2 SQIVND (reference sequence). V shed 6 bases, J shed 7 bases, and the junction held 7 bases outside the gene matches. The CDR3 extends over 14 amino acids. The CDR3 DNA is TGTGCCAGTAGCGGACAGGGGGCGCAGGCTGGCTACACCTTC. Its protein product is CASSGQGAQAGYTF.